This T cell receptor beta chain was documented in a study of sequential checkpoint blockade in melanoma. The CDR3 sequence is 11 residues long. This clone was counted many times. Its ends do not fully match the called genes, so a read error is possible. TCRdb keeps only in-frame clones here, not all; method: immunoSEQ multiplex PCR. The top ten clones hold 17% of a sample with around 8,500 clones, around 50% of them seen once. The treatment is: randomized to nivolumab then ipilimumab (arm A) or the reverse (arm B). The clonotype originates from a human donor with melanoma. The input for sequencing was CD8+ T cells sorted from blood (inferred from file names), taken from a patient given nivolumab and ipilimumab in sequence. The V call is TRBV5-3, the J call TRBJ1-3; unclear D gene. TRBV5-3 is treated as an ORF (open reading frame) with a function not yet certain. The DNA of the CDR3 is TGTGCCAGCAGCTTTTCGAACACCATATATTTT. Amino acids: CASSFSNTIYF.